This TCR beta chain was recovered during a study of T cell responses to AZD1222 COVID-19 vaccine. This clone is medium-sized. Its cognate antigen is unknown. Whole-study findings and limits: Donors skewed white British and female; clonal diversity was possibly underestimated. Two AZD1222 administrations were followed by greater Spike-specific TCR breadth and depth. The peak T cell response came first, and repertoires were sampled only after it.

This table comes from immunoSEQ multiplex PCR, and its TCRdb copy is limited to in-frame clones, with some not included. Of 20,000 to 25,000 clones in the sample, 82% were seen once. The V gene's germline CDR1 is LNHDA and CDR2 SQIVND (reference sequence). The length of the CDR3 is 14 residues. V was cut by 3 bases and J by 2 bases, with 10 bases left in between. The genes are TRBV19 and TRBJ2-5; D gene ambiguous. The clonotype originates from an adult in good health. The sequenced sample was peripheral blood, obtained on day 0 of AZD1222 vaccination. The CDR3 DNA sequence: TGTGCCAGTAGTATGGGCTCATGGCAAGAGACCCAGTACTTC. Encoded protein: CASSMGSWQETQYF.